The next 20 T cell receptor beta chains were all read from a single sample in a study of blood T cell repertoires in COVID-19. Sequencing used immunoSEQ multiplex PCR; TCRdb keeps in-frame clones, though not all of them. The data show approximately 61,000 clones, approximately 83% seen once. Material for sequencing was peripheral blood. Receptors were obtained from a human donor in a cohort sampled during active COVID-19.

The rearrangement links TRBV19 to TRBJ2-5; D may be TRBD2 (7 bases). This CDR3 comprises 13 residues. V dropped 6 bases and J dropped 5 bases, with 13 bases sitting between them. Per germline, CDR1 LNHDA and CDR2 SQIVND (reference sequence). CDR3 bases: TGTGCCAGTAGACAACAGGGAGGGGAGACCCAGTACTTC. Translation gives CASRQQGGETQYF.

The chain uses TRBV11-2 and TRBJ2-2; 9 nucleotides agree with TRBD1. Germline assignment: CDR1 SGHAT and CDR2 FQNNGV. Trimming took 3 bases from V and 6 from J; bases not matched to a gene: 2. The CDR3 spans 14 residues. In DNA form, the CDR3 reads TGTGCCAGCAGCTTGTGGGACAGGGCCGGGGAGCTGTTTTTT. It translates to CASSLWDRAGELFF.

This chain uses TRBV19 with TRBJ2-7; perhaps TRBD2 as D (5 bases). Germline CDR1 is LNHDA and CDR2 is SQIVND (reference sequence). V was cut by 2 bases and J by 2 bases, with 13 bases left in between. The CDR3 consists of 15 residues. CDR3 loop: CASSINRELAYEQYF. The CDR3 coding sequence is TGTGCCAGTAGTATAAATAGGGAGTTAGCCTACGAGCAGTACTTC.

The chain couples TRBV24-1 to TRBJ2-1; no reliable D call. The V gene lost 5 bases and the J gene lost 0 bases, with 13 bases spanning the gap. The germline V gene has CDR1 KGHDR and CDR2 SFDVKD. This CDR3 has 16 residues. CDR3 in DNA: TGTGCCACCAGTGCCCGGTGGCGGAACTCCTACAATGAGCAGTTCTTC. Translating it yields CATSARWRNSYNEQFF.

The V call is TRBV5-1, the J call TRBJ2-5, with TRBD2 matching 8 bases. CDR1 SGHRS and CDR2 YFSETQ come from the germline V gene. The CDR3 runs to 15 residues. With V trimmed by 3 bases and J by 2 bases, 6 bases remained unmatched. This CDR3 is CASSWAGTRQETQYF. The CDR3 bases are TGCGCCAGCAGCTGGGCTGGGACTAGACAAGAGACCCAGTACTTC.

This rearrangement joins TRBV27 to TRBJ1-2, with 7 bases identical to TRBD1. The CDR3 is made up of 14 amino acids. J was trimmed by 3 bases and V by 6 bases; bases with no gene match: 7. The V gene's germline CDR1 is MNHEY and CDR2 SMNVEV (reference sequence). The chain's CDR3 is CASSGGGGYYGYTF. CDR3 sequence (DNA): TGTGCCAGCAGCGGAGGGGGCGGTTACTATGGCTACACCTTC.

V usage is TRBV7-3 and J usage is TRBJ2-2, with D possibly being TRBD1 (6 bases). CDR1 is SGHTA, CDR2 FQGTGA, per germline. The CDR3 is 16 amino acids. The V end was cut by 1 base, the J end by 0 bases, with 9 bases between. Here the CDR3 reads CASSLNTGTNTGELFF. The CDR3 nucleotides read TGTGCCAGCAGCTTAAATACAGGGACGAACACCGGGGAGCTGTTTTTT.

This clone occurred once. The chain has TRBV4-2 and TRBJ2-7; 11 bases agree with TRBD2. Germline loops: CDR1 LGHNA, CDR2 YNFKEQ. This CDR3 is 17 amino acids long. With V trimmed by 2 bases and J by 0 bases, 6 bases remained unmatched. This CDR3 is CASSQKKGLADSYEQYF. CDR3 nucleotides: TGTGCCAGCAGCCAAAAAAAGGGACTAGCGGACTCCTACGAGCAGTACTTC.

The genes are TRBV29-1 and TRBJ1-3; D may be TRBD1 (6 bases). Germline V gene data show CDR1 as SQVTM and CDR2 as ANQGSEA. The CDR3 length is 13 residues. V was cut by 6 bases and J by 1 base, with 10 bases left in between. The CDR3 sequence is CSVDQGSGNTIYF. The CDR3 bases are TGCAGCGTAGATCAGGGGTCTGGAAACACCATATATTTT.

The chain is built from TRBV6-6 and TRBJ2-7; a possible D gene is TRBD1 (5 bases). Germline values: CDR1 MNHNY, CDR2 SVGAGI (reference sequence). The CDR3 has 15 residues. Between the trimmed V and J ends, which lost 6 bases and 2 bases, there was a span of 17 bases. Here the CDR3 DNA reads TGTGCCAGCAGCCTCAGCGCAGGGTATACCTACGAGCAGTACTTC. Amino acid sequence: CASSLSAGYTYEQYF.

A single count supports this clone. The chain combines TRBV15 with TRBJ1-3, with D possibly TRBD1 on 5 matching bases. The CDR3 has 14 residues. Trimming took off 6 bases at V and 4 bases at J, with 13 bases between the two ends. Germline V gives CDR1 LNHNV, CDR2 YYDKDF (reference sequence). CDR3 amino acids: CATRQPGRGNTIYF. The CDR3 coding sequence is TGTGCCACCAGGCAGCCAGGGAGGGGAAACACCATATATTTT. Full variable domain (rest looked up from reference TRBV15 and TRBJ1-3): DAMVIQNPRYQVTQFGKPVTLSCSQTLNHNVMYWYQQKSSQAPKLLFHYYDKDFNNEADTPDNFQSRRPNTSFCFLDIRSPGLGDTAMYLCATRQPGRGNTIYFGEGSWLTVV.

The chain is built from TRBV3-1 (or the pseudogene TRBV3-2) and TRBJ2-7, with D perhaps matching TRBD1 (6 bases). Germline-derived CDR1 and CDR2 are LGHDT and YNNKEL (reference sequence). This CDR3 contains 14 residues. Trimming left V 0 bases short and J 8 bases short, with 14 bases between. CDR3 nucleotide sequence: TGTGCCAGCAGCCAAGATCCCTCGGGACAAAAGCAGTACTTC. Translating it yields CASSQDPSGQKQYF.

The rearrangement uses TRBV27 and TRBJ2-5; 10 nucleotides align to TRBD2. CDR3 length: 16 residues. From germline, CDR1 is MNHEY and CDR2 SMNVEV (reference sequence). V was clipped by 7 bases and J by 4 bases; unmatched bases: 12. The CDR3 here is CASKIRRLAGGETQYF. Written as DNA, the CDR3 is TGTGCCAGCAAGATTCGTCGACTAGCGGGTGGAGAGACCCAGTACTTC.

The genes are TRBV7-8 and TRBJ2-2; 7 bases agree with TRBD2. The trim removed 5 bases at V and 2 bases at J, leaving 5 bases unmatched. Per the germline V gene, CDR1 is SGHVS and CDR2 is FQNEAQ. The CDR3 runs to 15 residues. The DNA of the CDR3 is TGTGCCAGCAGCAGAAGCGGGGTTAACACCGGGGAGCTGTTTTTT. Its protein product is CASSRSGVNTGELFF.

V usage is TRBV19 and J usage is TRBJ2-1; 9 nucleotides match TRBD2. Germline CDR1 is LNHDA and CDR2 is SQIVND (reference sequence). The CDR3 consists of 19 residues. Losses at the gene ends were 3 bases for V and 3 bases for J; bases not matched to a gene: 15. The DNA for the CDR3 is TGTGCCAGTAGTATTATGGCGACAGCTAGACTAGCGGTCTACAATGAGCAGTTCTTC. Translated, it gives CASSIMATARLAVYNEQFF.

V is TRBV19 and J is TRBJ2-2, with TRBD1 as a possible D gene (5 bases). The CDR3 extends over 16 amino acids. V was shortened by 5 bases and J by 5 bases, with 18 bases between the two germline ends. Germline V gene sequence: CDR1 LNHDA, CDR2 SQIVND (reference sequence). CDR3 bases: TGTGCCAGTAGTCCCACAGGTAGCAGTCGGACCGGGGAGCTGTTTTTT. It yields the protein CASSPTGSSRTGELFF. The entire variable domain, with the rest obtained from reference TRBV19 and TRBJ2-2, is as follows: DGGITQSPKYLFRKEGQNVTLSCEQNLNHDAMYWYRQDPGQGLRLIYYSQIVNDFQKGDIAEGYSVSREKKESFPLTVTSAQKNPTAFYLCASSPTGSSRTGELFFGEGSRLTVL.

The rearrangement joins TRBV19 to TRBJ2-7; tentative D call: TRBD2 (6 bases). This CDR3 is 11 amino acids long. CDR1 is LNHDA, CDR2 SQIVND, per germline (reference sequence). The germline V and J ends were trimmed by 5 bases and 7 bases, with 9 bases remaining between them. The CDR3 region has the DNA TGTGCCAGTAGTTCTGGGAGGGAGCAGTACTTC. Protein sequence: CASSSGREQYF.

The V call is TRBV28, the J call TRBJ2-7, with D perhaps matching TRBD1 (6 bases). V lost 3 bases and J 0 bases, leaving 12 bases between the germline ends. The CDR3 totals 15 residues. CDR1 MDHEN and CDR2 SYDVKM come from the germline V gene. CDR3 sequence reads: CASSFPRTDSYEQYF. CDR3 in DNA: TGTGCCAGCAGTTTCCCTCGGACAGACTCCTACGAGCAGTACTTC.

The rearrangement joins TRBV24-1 to TRBJ1-1; D possibly corresponds to TRBD1 (6 bases). CDR1 is KGHDR and CDR2 is SFDVKD in the germline V gene. The CDR3 is 13 residues long. Trimming took 1 base from V and 11 from J, leaving 13 bases between them. CDR3 region: CATSDFRGGPAFF. The DNA for the CDR3 is TGTGCCACCAGTGATTTTAGGGGGGGGCCGGCTTTCTTT.

The rearrangement joins TRBV7-3 to TRBJ2-3, with 12 bases lining up with TRBD2. Trimming took 5 bases from V and 4 from J; bases not matched to a gene: 4. The CDR3 is made up of 15 amino acids. Germline CDR1 is SGHTA and CDR2 is FQGTGA. The chain's CDR3 is CASSLLAGGSDTQYF. The CDR3 nucleotides are TGTGCCAGCAGCCTGCTAGCGGGAGGGTCAGATACGCAGTATTTT.